This T cell receptor (beta chain) was retrieved from a study of blood T cell repertoires in COVID-19. V lost 6 bases to trimming and J lost 8 bases, with 16 bases between them. The length of the CDR3 is 13 residues. The germline CDR1 and CDR2 sequences are MDHEN and SYDVKM. Clones were read by immunoSEQ multiplex PCR, and TCRdb kept only the in-frame ones, dropping some. The sample has around 280,000 clones, almost 90% seen once. The count of this clone is one. Sequenced input: PBMCs or T cells enriched from blood (not recorded which). The source is a woman under 30 with acute COVID-19. This chain connects TRBV28 to TRBJ1-2; D is unresolved. CDR3 sequence reads: CASSPGEGTGYTF. CDR3 DNA sequence: TGTGCCAGCAGCCCCGGTGAGGGAACAGGCTACACCTTC.